Given below is one TCR beta chain in context. Source study methods: Reference gene primer amplification yielded estimated nucleated cell counts. Measured with immunoSEQ multiplex PCR; TCRdb has only the in-frame clones, and not every one. V, J and clone size derive from that table, while D and trimming were established from the DNA sequence. The data hold 260,000 or so clones, with about 91% observed a single time. These data come from a study of blood T cell repertoires in COVID-19. This CDR3 has 15 amino acids. Germline-derived CDR1 and CDR2 are SGHTA and FQGNSA. Between the trimmed V and J ends, which lost 3 bases and 1 base, there was a span of 10 bases.

The rearrangement uses TRBV7-2 and TRBJ1-3, with D perhaps matching TRBD1 (6 bases). What was sequenced was PBMCs or T cells enriched from blood (not recorded which). The TCR was taken from a woman in her thirties or forties with acute COVID-19. The CDR3 spells CASSFSTGSGNTIYF. The CDR3 DNA sequence: TGTGCCAGCAGCTTTTCTACAGGGTCTGGAAACACCATATATTTT. The full variable domain, its missing parts supplied by reference TRBV7-2 and TRBJ1-3, is GAGVSQSPSNKVTEKGKDVELRCDPISGHTALYWYRQSLGQGLEFLIYFQGNSAPDKSGLPSDRFSAERTGGSVSTLTIQRTQQEDSAVYLCASSFSTGSGNTIYFGEGSWLTVV.